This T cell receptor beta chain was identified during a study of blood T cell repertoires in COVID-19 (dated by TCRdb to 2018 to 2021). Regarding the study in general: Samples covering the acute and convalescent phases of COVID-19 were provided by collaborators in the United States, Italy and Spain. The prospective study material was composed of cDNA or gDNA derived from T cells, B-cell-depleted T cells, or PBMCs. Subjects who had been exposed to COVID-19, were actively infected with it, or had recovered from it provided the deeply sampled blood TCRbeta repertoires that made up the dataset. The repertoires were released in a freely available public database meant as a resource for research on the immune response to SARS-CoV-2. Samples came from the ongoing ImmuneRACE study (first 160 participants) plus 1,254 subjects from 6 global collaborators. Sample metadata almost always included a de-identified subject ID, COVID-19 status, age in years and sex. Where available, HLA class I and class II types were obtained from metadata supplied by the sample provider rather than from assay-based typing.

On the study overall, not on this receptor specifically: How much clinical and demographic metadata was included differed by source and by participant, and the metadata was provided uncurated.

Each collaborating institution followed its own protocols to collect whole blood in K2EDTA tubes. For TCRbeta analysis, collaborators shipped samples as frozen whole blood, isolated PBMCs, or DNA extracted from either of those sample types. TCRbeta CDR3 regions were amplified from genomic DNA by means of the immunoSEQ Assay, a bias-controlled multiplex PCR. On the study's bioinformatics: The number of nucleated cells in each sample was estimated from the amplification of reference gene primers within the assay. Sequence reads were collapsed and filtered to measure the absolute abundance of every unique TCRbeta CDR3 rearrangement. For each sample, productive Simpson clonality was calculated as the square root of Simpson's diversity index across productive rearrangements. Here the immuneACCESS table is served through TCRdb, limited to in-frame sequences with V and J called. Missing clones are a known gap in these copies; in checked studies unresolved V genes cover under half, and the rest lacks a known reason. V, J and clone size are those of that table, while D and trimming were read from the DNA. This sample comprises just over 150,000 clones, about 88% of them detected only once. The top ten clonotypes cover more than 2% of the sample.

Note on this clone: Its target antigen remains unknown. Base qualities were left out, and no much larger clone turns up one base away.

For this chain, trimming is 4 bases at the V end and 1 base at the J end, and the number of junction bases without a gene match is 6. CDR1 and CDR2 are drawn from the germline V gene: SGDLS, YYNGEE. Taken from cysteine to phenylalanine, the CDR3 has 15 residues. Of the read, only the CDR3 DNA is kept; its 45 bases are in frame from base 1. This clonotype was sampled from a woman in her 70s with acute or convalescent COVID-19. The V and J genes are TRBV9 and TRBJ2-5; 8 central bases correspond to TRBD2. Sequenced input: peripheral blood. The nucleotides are TGTGCCAGCAGCCGCGGCGGGGGGAGCCAAGAGACCCAGTACTTC. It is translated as CASSRGGGSQETQYF.